The TCR beta chain under discussion was sequenced for a study of cytomegalovirus exposure and HLA in healthy donors (dated by TCRdb to the late 2010s). About the study as a whole: According to a later analysis, the 120 or so validation repertoires were produced on the same platform as the 666 repertoires of the first cohort. The study combined high-throughput TCR immunosequencing, statistical association of individual TCRs with disease status, and machine learning to predict cytomegalovirus infection status. A separate validation cohort of over a hundred different subjects was used in addition to the roughly 670-subject first cohort. The study was designed to test whether signatures of past pathogen exposure could be identified by cataloging public T cell receptors. General findings and caveats noted by the study authors: The authors suggested that the approach could potentially be generalized to other disease states and immunological phenotypes. Most TCR sequences were observed very rarely across donors, whereas some public TCRs were present in many individuals. The validation cohort had no HLA typing available for a later analysis, so co-occurrence within that cohort was assessed over all 120 or so repertoires. Of the cluster scores, 94% were above 0 in a later analysis, which found that TCRs clustered in the first cohort also tended to co-occur in the 95 to 150 validation repertoires. The study gave a list of 150 to 200 TCR beta chains associated with cytomegalovirus. In both the original and validation cohorts, the classifier was reported to diagnose cytomegalovirus status with high specificity and sensitivity. In vitro tests confirmed that three of the cytomegalovirus-associated TCR beta chains recognize cytomegalovirus antigens.

This clone has a single count. Its specific antigen is unknown. Base qualities are not recorded, but no much larger clone differs from it by a single base. V is reduced by 0 bases and J by 4 bases, leaving a spacing of 6 bases between them. The germline V gene (reference sequence) provides CDR1 WNHNN and CDR2 SYGVQD. From its cysteine to its phenylalanine, the CDR3 spans 13 amino acids. The CDR3 DNA has 39 bases and is translated from base 1. Donors formed part of the validation cohort, which comprised fewer than 150 subjects and was distinct from the first cohort of 666 subjects. To prepare the library, the immunoSEQ multiplex PCR assay was applied. In the paper's pipeline: To diagnose cytomegalovirus status from the catalog of TCR beta chain sequences, a statistical classification framework was built. TCRdb obtained this table from immuneACCESS and retained in-frame rearrangements with V and J assigned. These tables miss some clones; where compared with another copy, unresolved V genes account for less than half of the shortfall, and the remainder is unexplained. V, J and clone size are taken as reported in that table, and D and trimming were inferred from the DNA itself. The table for this sample lists about 170,000 clones; roughly 86% of them were counted only once. Of the sample, 9% to 12% is held by the ten largest clones.

This TCR was recovered from a woman aged 18 to 35 in good health and CMV-seropositive. Sample: PBMCs. This sequence uses TRBV10-1 and TRBJ1-1, with the identity of the D gene unclear. The base sequence is TGCGCCAGCAGTGAGTCCGGTCCCACTGAAGCTTTCTTT. This yields the protein CASSESGPTEAFF.